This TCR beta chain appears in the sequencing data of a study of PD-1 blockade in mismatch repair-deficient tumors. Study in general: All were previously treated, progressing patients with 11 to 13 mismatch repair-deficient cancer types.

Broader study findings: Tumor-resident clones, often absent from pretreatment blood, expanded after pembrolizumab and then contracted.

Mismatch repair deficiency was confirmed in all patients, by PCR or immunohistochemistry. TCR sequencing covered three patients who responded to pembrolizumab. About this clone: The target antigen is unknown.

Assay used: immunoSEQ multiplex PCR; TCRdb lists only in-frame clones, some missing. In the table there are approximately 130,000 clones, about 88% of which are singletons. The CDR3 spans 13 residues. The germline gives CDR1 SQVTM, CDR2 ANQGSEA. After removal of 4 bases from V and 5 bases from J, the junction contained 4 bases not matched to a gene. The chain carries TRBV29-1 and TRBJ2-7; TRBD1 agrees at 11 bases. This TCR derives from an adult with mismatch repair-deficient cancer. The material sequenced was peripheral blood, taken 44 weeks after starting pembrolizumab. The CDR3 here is CSVAWDRGDEQYF. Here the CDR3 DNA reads TGCAGCGTTGCTTGGGACAGGGGGGACGAGCAGTACTTC.